The next 3 T cell receptor beta chains were all read from a single sample in a study of blood T cell repertoires in COVID-19. Clones were read by immunoSEQ multiplex PCR, and TCRdb kept only the in-frame ones, dropping some. The sample contains about 69,000 clones, 86% of which appear only once. Sequencing input: peripheral blood. These receptors were obtained from a young man with acute or convalescent COVID-19.

The V and J genes are TRBV19 and TRBJ2-2, with 8 positions matching TRBD1. V shed 4 bases, J shed 1 base, and the junction held 11 bases outside the gene matches. The CDR3 length is 18 residues. Germline V gene data show CDR1 as LNHDA and CDR2 as SQIVND (reference sequence). CDR3 in DNA: TGTGCCAGTAGTAGAAGGGGAACCGGGACAGGGAACACCGGGGAGCTGTTTTTT. This gives the protein CASSRRGTGTGNTGELFF.

CDR3 nucleotides: TGTGCCAGCAGCTTGGGGGACAGGGATTCACCCCTCCACTTT. It encodes CASSLGDRDSPLHF. The genes are TRBV5-6 and TRBJ1-6, with 9 nucleotides matching TRBD1. The V gene end was trimmed by 0 bases and the J gene end by 8 bases; junction bases not matched to a gene: 0. Germline V CDR1 and CDR2: SGHDT, YYEEEE. CDR3 length: 14 residues.

The chain carries TRBV9 and TRBJ1-2; 8 nucleotides agree with TRBD1. CDR3 length: 15 amino acids. The germline CDR1 and CDR2 sequences are SGDLS and YYNGEE. V lost 4 bases, J lost 2 bases, and 7 bases stayed unmatched. Here the CDR3 DNA reads TGTGCCAGCAGCCCCGAGACAGGGGCGAACTATGGCTACACCTTC. This translates into CASSPETGANYGYTF.